A single sample is the source of the 15 T cell receptor beta chains below, sequenced in a study of blood T cells in healthy people across ages. Sample-barcoded 5' priming and a J-beta primer mix drove a second PCR of about 6 to 12 cycles. TCRdb ran MiXCR on the 5' RACE reads and lists one entry per CDR3 protein. The profile shows hundreds of thousands of distinct CDR3 sequences, around three fifths of them singletons. The source material was blood. All receptors derive from a man between 60 and 75 years old in good health.

This clonotype showed up just a few times. V and J are TRBV7-9 and TRBJ2-1, with a weak D call TRBD1 (5 bases). This CDR3 has 16 residues. Germline-derived CDR1 and CDR2 are SEHNR and FQNEAQ (reference sequence). V lost 4 bases and J lost 0, with 13 bases in between. The CDR3 nucleotides are TGTGCCAGCAGCTCCCGCGCAGGGATCTCCTACAATGAGCAGTTCTTC. It codes for CASSSRAGISYNEQFF. Full variable domain (remainder filled in from reference TRBV7-9 and TRBJ2-1): DTGVSQNPRHKITKRGQNVTFRCDPISEHNRLYWYRQTLGQGPEFLTYFQNEAQLEKSRLLSDRFSAERPKGSFSTLEIQRTEQGDSAMYLCASSSRAGISYNEQFFGPGTRLTVL.

By its share, this clonotype is large. The rearrangement uses TRBV28 and TRBJ1-2; 11 bases agree with TRBD1. Per germline, CDR1 MDHEN and CDR2 SYDVKM. J was trimmed by 6 bases and V by 5 bases; bases with no gene match: 5. There are 14 residues in the CDR3. The CDR3 DNA follows: TGTGCCAGCAGTCCACCGGGACAGGGGGATGGCTACACCTTC. Amino acids: CASSPPGQGDGYTF.

V and J are TRBV9 and TRBJ2-1, with D perhaps TRBD1 or TRBD2 (5 bases each). CDR3 length equals 14 residues. Germline V lookup: CDR1 SGDLS, CDR2 YYNGEE. Between the trimmed V and J ends, which lost 0 bases and 7 bases, there was a span of 11 bases. For the CDR3, the DNA is TGTGCCAGCAGCGTAGGAGGGACCATGAATGAGCAGTTCTTC. It encodes CASSVGGTMNEQFF. The full variable domain, rest sourced from reference TRBV9 and TRBJ2-1, is DSGVTQTPKHLITATGQRVTLRCSPRSGDLSVYWYQQSLDQGLQFLIQYYNGEERAKGNILERFSAQQFPDLHSELNLSSLELGDSALYFCASSVGGTMNEQFFGPGTRLTVL.

This clonotype was detected a few times. The chain combines TRBV11-2 with TRBJ2-5; possible D gene TRBD2, 6 bases. The CDR3 runs to 15 residues. V was pared by 2 bases and J by 2 bases, with 12 bases between. The V gene's germline CDR1 is SGHAT and CDR2 FQNNGV. CDR3 bases: TGTGCCAGCAGCTTAATCCTCGGGGGTCAAGAGACCCAGTACTTC. It specifies CASSLILGGQETQYF. Based on the CDR3 plus reference TRBV11-2 and TRBJ2-5, the full variable domain is EAGVAQSPRYKIIEKRQSVAFWCNPISGHATLYWYQQILGQGPKLLIQFQNNGVVDDSQLPKDRFSAERLKGVDSTLKIQPAKLEDSAVYLCASSLILGGQETQYFGPGTRLLVL.

This clonotype appeared a few times. The CDR3, as DNA: TGTGCCACCAGTGATACCCCAGGGACAGCGTTGGGTGAGCAGTTCTTC. It translates to CATSDTPGTALGEQFF. The chain recombines TRBV24-1 with TRBJ2-1; 7 bases map to TRBD1. CDR1 is KGHDR and CDR2 is SFDVKD in the germline V gene. Trimming took 3 bases from V and 9 from J; bases not matched to a gene: 13. The CDR3 consists of 16 residues.

Turning to this clonotype: Relative to the germline gene, one junction end is altered; a read error may explain this. The rearrangement joins TRBV4-2 to TRBJ2-4; D tentatively fits TRBD1 or TRBD2 (6 bases each). This CDR3 is built from 14 residues. CDR1 and CDR2 (germline): LGHNA, YNFKEQ. CDR3 protein: CAGSQEQGGNIQYF. Here the CDR3 DNA reads TGTGCCGGCAGCCAGGAACAGGGAGGAAACATTCAGTACTTC.

This rearrangement joins TRBV5-1 to TRBJ2-3; 8 positions agree with TRBD1. The CDR3 totals 16 residues. V trimming: 0 bases; J trimming: 5 bases; junction bases outside the gene matches: 8. Per the germline V gene, CDR1 is SGHRS and CDR2 is YFSETQ. CDR3 amino acids: CASSLEGRGQVDTQYF. CDR3 DNA: TGCGCCAGCAGCTTGGAAGGCAGGGGGCAGGTAGATACGCAGTATTTT. Looking up the rest from reference TRBV5-1 and TRBJ2-3 gives the full variable domain: KAGVTQTPRYLIKTRGQQVTLSCSPISGHRSVSWYQQTPGQGLQFLFEYFSETQRNKGNFPGRFSGRQFSNSRSEMNVSTLELGDSALYLCASSLEGRGQVDTQYFGPGTRLTVL.

There are a few counts of this clonotype. This chain uses TRBV20-1 with TRBJ2-7; possibly TRBD2 for D (6 bases). Trimming removed 1 base from V and 0 bases from J, with 16 bases in between. The CDR3 loop spans 16 amino acids. Germline CDR1 DFQATT, CDR2 SNEGSKA (reference sequence). CDR3 DNA: TGCAGTGCTAGAGCCCTTTGGGGACTTAACTCCTACGAGCAGTACTTC. Translated: CSARALWGLNSYEQYF.

The chain employs TRBV11-2 and TRBJ2-7, with TRBD2 as a possible D gene (6 bases). The CDR3 contains 18 residues. V gave up 0 bases and J gave up 0 bases, with 18 bases separating them. Germline-derived CDR1 and CDR2 are SGHAT and FQNNGV. CDR3 residues: CASSLERITGTGSYEQYF. The CDR3 nucleotides are TGTGCCAGCAGCTTAGAGAGGATCACGGGGACTGGCTCCTACGAGCAGTACTTC.

This clonotype was observed many times. The chain is built from TRBV29-1 and TRBJ2-1, with 10 bases identical to TRBD2. Germline V gene lookup returns CDR1 SQVTM and CDR2 ANQGSEA. Trimming at V came to 3 bases and at J to 4 bases, leaving 9 bases not matched to a gene. This CDR3 is 16 amino acids long. The CDR3, as DNA: TGCAGCGTTGATTTTTCAAGCGGGGGGGGATACAATGAGCAGTTCTTC. It specifies CSVDFSSGGGYNEQFF.

This chain connects TRBV18 to TRBJ2-1, with 10 bases identical to TRBD2. The J call may be in error: the DNA end matches TRBJ2-7 better. The CDR3 has 15 amino acids. Germline CDR1 reads KGHSH; CDR2 reads LQKENI. The CDR3 here is CASSPSGGLYNEQYF. The CDR3 nucleotides are TGTGCCAGCTCGCCTAGCGGGGGCCTTTACAATGAGCAGTACTTC.

This sequence joins TRBV20-1 and TRBJ1-1, with a tentative D call TRBD1 (6 bases). Trimming removed 2 bases at V and 1 base at J, with 11 bases between. CDR1 is DFQATT, CDR2 SNEGSKA, per germline (reference sequence). The CDR3 is 14 amino acids. As DNA, the CDR3 is TGCAGTGCTAGACATCAGGGGACGAACACTGAAGCTTTCTTT. It codes for CSARHQGTNTEAFF.

This clonotype was seen a handful of times. This rearrangement joins TRBV10-3 to TRBJ2-6; possibly TRBD2 for D (6 bases). This CDR3 contains 14 residues. Germline-derived CDR1 and CDR2 are ENHRY and SYGVKD. V gave up 6 bases and J gave up 4 bases, with 10 bases separating them. The CDR3 DNA sequence: TGTGCCATCAGGGGGGGTGGCGGGGCCAACGTCCTGACTTTC. It specifies CAIRGGGGANVLTF.

The rearrangement links TRBV3-1 to TRBJ2-3; D gene uncertain. The germline CDR1 and CDR2 sequences are LGHDT and YNNKEL (reference sequence). V was pared by 8 bases and J by 0 bases, with 9 bases between. This CDR3 region has 13 residues. The CDR3 reads CASRRDSTDTQYF. CDR3 nucleotides: TGTGCCAGCCGCCGCGATAGCACAGATACGCAGTATTTT.

This chain connects TRBV7-2 to TRBJ1-2; possibly TRBD1 for D (6 bases). The germline gives CDR1 SGHTA, CDR2 FQGNSA. V lost 5 bases and J lost 0, with 13 bases in between. This CDR3 region has 15 residues. CDR3 nucleotide sequence: TGTGCCAGCAGCCCTCAGACAGGACCTAACTATGGCTACACCTTC. Translating it yields CASSPQTGPNYGYTF.